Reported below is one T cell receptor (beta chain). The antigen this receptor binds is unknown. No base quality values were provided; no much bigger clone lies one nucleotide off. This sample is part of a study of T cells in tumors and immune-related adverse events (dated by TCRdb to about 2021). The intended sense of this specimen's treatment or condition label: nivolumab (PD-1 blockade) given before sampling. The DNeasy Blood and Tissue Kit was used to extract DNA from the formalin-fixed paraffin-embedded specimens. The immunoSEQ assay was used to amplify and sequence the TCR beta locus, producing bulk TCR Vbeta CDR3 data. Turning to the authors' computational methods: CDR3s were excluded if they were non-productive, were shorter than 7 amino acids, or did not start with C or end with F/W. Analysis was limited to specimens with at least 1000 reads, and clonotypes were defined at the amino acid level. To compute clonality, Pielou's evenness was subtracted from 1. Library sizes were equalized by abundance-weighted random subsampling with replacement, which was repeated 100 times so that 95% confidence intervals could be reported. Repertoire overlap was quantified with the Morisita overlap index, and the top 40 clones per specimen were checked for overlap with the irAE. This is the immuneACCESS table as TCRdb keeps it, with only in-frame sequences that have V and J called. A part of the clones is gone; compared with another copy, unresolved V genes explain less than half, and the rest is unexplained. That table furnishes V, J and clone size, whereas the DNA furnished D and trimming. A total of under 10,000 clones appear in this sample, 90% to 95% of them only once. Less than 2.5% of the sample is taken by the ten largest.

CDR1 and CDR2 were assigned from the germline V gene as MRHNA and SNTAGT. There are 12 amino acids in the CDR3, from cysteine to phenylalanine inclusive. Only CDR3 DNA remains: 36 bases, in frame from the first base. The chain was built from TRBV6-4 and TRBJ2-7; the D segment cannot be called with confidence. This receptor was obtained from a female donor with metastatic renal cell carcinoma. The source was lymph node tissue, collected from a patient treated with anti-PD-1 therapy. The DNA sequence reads TGTGCACAGCCGGCAGAAGTATACGAGCAGTACTTC. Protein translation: CAQPAEVYEQYF.